This T cell receptor (beta chain) was found in a study of blood T cell repertoires in COVID-19. The wider study: The origin of the acute and convalescent COVID-19 samples was the United States, Italy and Spain.

This clone turned up a few times. Original processing methods: Counts of nucleated cells, estimated from reference gene primer amplification, were obtained. Data came from immunoSEQ multiplex PCR; TCRdb stores just in-frame clones and leaves some out. V, J and clone size were drawn from that table, and D and trimming were deduced from the DNA. Of tens of thousands of clones detected, around 79% appear once; the ten largest clones hold approximately 15%. The sample comprised peripheral blood. The TCR comes from a man between 60 and 75 years old with acute or convalescent COVID-19.

In DNA form, the CDR3 reads TGTGCCAGCAGTTATAGTGAGAATACGCAGTATTTT. Amino acid sequence: CASSYSENTQYF. The chain couples TRBV2 to TRBJ2-3; D remains ambiguous. Germline CDR1 is SNHLY and CDR2 is FYNNEI. V was shortened by 5 bases and J by 7 bases, with 10 bases between the two germline ends. The CDR3 length is 12 residues. The full variable domain, rest sourced from reference TRBV2 and TRBJ2-3, is EPEVTQTPSHQVTQMGQEVILRCVPISNHLYFYWYRQILGQKVEFLVSFYNNEISEKSEIFDDQFSVERPDGSNFTLKIRSTKLEDSAMYFCASSYSENTQYFGPGTRLTVL.